This T cell receptor beta chain comes out of a study of sequential checkpoint blockade in melanoma. Profiling relied on immunoSEQ multiplex PCR, and the TCRdb table lists in-frame clones only, not all of them. The data show around 9,100 clones, about 71% seen once. Treatment meaning: randomized to nivolumab then ipilimumab (arm A) or the reverse (arm B). Germline values: CDR1 LNHDA, CDR2 SQIVND (reference sequence). The CDR3 is 13 residues long. With 1 base removed from V and 9 bases from J, the gap between germline ends came to 10 bases. The material sequenced was CD8+ T cells sorted from blood (inferred from file names), taken from a patient given nivolumab and ipilimumab in sequence. The chain employs TRBV19 and TRBJ2-1; D perhaps matches TRBD2 (6 bases). The TCR comes from a human donor with melanoma. CDR3 in DNA: TGTGCCAGTAGTATAGTTTCCGGGGGTGAGCAGTTCTTC. It is translated as CASSIVSGGEQFF.